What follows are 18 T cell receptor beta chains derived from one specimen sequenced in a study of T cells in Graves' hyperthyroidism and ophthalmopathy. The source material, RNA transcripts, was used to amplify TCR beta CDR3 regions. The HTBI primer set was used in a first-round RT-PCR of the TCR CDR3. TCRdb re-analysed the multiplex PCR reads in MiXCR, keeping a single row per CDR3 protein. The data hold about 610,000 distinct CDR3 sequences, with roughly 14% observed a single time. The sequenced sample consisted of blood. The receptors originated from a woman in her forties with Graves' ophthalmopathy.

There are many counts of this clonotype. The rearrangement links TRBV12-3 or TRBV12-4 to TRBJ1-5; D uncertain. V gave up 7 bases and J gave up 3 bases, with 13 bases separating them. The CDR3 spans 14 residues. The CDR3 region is CASILAGHNQPQHF. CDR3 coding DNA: TGTGCCAGCATCCTAGCCGGTCACAATCAGCCCCAGCATTTT.

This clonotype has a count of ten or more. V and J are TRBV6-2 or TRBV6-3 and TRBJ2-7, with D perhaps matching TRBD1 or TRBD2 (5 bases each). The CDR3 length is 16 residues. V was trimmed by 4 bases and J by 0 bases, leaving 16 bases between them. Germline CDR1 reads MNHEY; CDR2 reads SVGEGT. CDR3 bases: TGTGCCAGCAGTTCACCCAGGGAGCAGCACTCCTACGAGCAGTACTTC. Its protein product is CASSSPREQHSYEQYF.

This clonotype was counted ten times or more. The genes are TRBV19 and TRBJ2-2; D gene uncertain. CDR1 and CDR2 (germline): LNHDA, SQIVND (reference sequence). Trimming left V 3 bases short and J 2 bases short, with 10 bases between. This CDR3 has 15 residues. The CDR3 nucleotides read TGTGCCAGTAGTATTTCTGGCCCTAACACCGGGGAGCTGTTTTTT. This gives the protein CASSISGPNTGELFF. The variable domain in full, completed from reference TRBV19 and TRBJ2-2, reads DGGITQSPKYLFRKEGQNVTLSCEQNLNHDAMYWYRQDPGQGLRLIYYSQIVNDFQKGDIAEGYSVSREKKESFPLTVTSAQKNPTAFYLCASSISGPNTGELFFGEGSRLTVL.

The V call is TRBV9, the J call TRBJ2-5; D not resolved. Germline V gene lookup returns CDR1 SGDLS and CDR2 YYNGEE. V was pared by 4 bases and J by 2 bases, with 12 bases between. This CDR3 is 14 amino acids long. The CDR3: CASSPTTSQETQYF. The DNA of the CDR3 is TGTGCCAGCAGCCCGACGACATCACAAGAGACCCAGTACTTC. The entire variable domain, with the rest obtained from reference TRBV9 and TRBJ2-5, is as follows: DSGVTQTPKHLITATGQRVTLRCSPRSGDLSVYWYQQSLDQGLQFLIQYYNGEERAKGNILERFSAQQFPDLHSELNLSSLELGDSALYFCASSPTTSQETQYFGPGTRLLVL.

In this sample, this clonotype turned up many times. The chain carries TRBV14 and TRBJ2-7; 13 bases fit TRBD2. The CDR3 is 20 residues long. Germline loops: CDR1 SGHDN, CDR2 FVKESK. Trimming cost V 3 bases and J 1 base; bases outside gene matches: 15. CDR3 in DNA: TGTGCCAGCAGCCATGGGGGTGGCGGACTAGCGGGAGTGGGGTCCTACGAGCAGTACTTC. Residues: CASSHGGGGLAGVGSYEQYF.

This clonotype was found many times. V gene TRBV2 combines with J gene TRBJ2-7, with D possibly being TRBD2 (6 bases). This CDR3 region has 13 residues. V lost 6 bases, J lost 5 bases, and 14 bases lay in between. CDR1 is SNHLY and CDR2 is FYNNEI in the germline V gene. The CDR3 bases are TGTGCCAGCAGACGGTCGGGGGACCACGAGCAGTACTTC. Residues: CASRRSGDHEQYF.

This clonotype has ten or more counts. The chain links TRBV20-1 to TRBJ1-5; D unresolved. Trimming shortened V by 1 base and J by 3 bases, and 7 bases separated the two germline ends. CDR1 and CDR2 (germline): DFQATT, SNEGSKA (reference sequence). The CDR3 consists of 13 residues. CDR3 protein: CSARARVNQPQHF. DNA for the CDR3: TGCAGTGCTAGAGCCAGAGTCAATCAGCCCCAGCATTTT.

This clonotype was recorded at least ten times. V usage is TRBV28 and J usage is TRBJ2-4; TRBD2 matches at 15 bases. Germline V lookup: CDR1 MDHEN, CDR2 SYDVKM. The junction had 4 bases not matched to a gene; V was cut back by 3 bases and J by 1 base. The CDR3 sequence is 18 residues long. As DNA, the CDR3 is TGTGCCAGCAGTTTGGGGACTAGCGGGAGGTCGGCCAAAAACATTCAGTACTTC. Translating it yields CASSLGTSGRSAKNIQYF.

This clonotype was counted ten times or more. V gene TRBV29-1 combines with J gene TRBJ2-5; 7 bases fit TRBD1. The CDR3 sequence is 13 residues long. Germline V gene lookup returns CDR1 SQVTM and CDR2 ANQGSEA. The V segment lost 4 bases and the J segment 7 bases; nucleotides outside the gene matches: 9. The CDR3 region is CSVADQGDGTQYF. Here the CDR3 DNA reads TGCAGCGTTGCCGACCAGGGGGACGGGACCCAGTACTTC.

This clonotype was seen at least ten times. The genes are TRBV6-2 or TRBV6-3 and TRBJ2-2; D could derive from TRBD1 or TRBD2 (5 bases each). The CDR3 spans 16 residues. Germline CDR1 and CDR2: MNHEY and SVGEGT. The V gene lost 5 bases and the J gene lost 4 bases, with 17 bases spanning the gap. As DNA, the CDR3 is TGTGCCAGCAGTATCAGATGGGGCGCGGGCACCGGGGAGCTGTTTTTT. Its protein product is CASSIRWGAGTGELFF.

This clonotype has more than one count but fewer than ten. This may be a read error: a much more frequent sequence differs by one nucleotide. CDR3 nucleotides: TGTGCCAGCAGTCCCCGGGACAGGCACTACGGGCAGTACTTC. This codes for CASSPRDRHYGQYF. The V and J genes are TRBV12-3 or TRBV12-4 and TRBJ2-7, with 8 bases that match TRBD1. The CDR3 extends over 14 amino acids.

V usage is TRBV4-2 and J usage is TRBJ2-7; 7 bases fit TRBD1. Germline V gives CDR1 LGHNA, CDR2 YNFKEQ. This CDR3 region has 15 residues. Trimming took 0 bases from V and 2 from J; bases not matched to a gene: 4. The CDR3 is CASSQETGSTYEQYF. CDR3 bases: TGTGCCAGCAGCCAAGAGACAGGGAGTACCTACGAGCAGTACTTC.

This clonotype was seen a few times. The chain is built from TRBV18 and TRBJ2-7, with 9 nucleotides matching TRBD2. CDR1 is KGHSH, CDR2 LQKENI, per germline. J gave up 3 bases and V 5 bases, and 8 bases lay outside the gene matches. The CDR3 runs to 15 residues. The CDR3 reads CASSVAGGTNYEQYF. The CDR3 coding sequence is TGTGCCAGCTCAGTCGCGGGAGGGACTAACTACGAGCAGTACTTC.

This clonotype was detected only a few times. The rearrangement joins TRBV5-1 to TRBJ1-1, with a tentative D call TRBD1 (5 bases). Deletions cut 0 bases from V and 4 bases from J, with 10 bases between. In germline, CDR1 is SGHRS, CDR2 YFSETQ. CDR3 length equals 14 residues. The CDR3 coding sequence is TGCGCCAGCAGCTTGGCCCCCGACAGCACTGAAGCTTTCTTT. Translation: CASSLAPDSTEAFF.

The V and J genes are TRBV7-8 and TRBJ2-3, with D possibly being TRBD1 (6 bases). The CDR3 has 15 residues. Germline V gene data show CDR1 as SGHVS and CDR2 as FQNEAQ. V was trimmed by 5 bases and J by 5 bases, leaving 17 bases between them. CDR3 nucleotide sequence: TGTGCCAGCAGCCCCAGACAGGCCCGGGGAGATACGCAGTATTTT. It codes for CASSPRQARGDTQYF.

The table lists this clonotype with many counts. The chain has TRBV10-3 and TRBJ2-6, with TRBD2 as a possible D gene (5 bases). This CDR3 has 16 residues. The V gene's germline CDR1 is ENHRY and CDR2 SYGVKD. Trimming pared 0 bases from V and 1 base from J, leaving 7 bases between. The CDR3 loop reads CAISESWRSGANVLTF. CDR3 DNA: TGTGCCATCAGTGAGTCTTGGAGGTCTGGGGCCAACGTCCTGACTTTC.

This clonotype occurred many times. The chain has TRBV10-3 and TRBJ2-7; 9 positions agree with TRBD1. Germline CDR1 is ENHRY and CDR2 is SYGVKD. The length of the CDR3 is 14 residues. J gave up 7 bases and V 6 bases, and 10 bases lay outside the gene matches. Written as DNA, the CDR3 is TGTGCCATCAGCCCCGGGACAGGGTTTTGGGAGCAGTACTTC. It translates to CAISPGTGFWEQYF.

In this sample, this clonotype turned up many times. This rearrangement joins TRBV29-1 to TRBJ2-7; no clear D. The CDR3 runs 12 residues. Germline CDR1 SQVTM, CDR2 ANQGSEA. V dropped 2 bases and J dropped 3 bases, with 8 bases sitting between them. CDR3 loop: CSVENGLYEQYF. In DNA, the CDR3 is TGCAGCGTTGAAAACGGTCTCTACGAGCAGTACTTC.